Sequencing of this T cell receptor (beta chain) was carried out in a study of beta chain features in type 1 diabetes. Study findings and constraints: There was a moderate but significant shortening of TCRB CDR3s in all four CD4+ subsets of Type 1 diabetes patients.

The investigators reverse transcribed all of the isolated RNA, so they sequenced expressed TCRB transcripts. Profiled with immunoSEQ multiplex PCR; TCRdb holds only in-frame clones, not every one. This sample has 100,000 to 150,000 clones; 15% to 20% occur once, and the top ten carry about 2.4%. This clone was counted only a few times. What it binds is not known. V dropped 2 bases and J dropped 5 bases, with 10 bases sitting between them. Per the germline V gene, CDR1 is SGHTA and CDR2 is FQGTGA. The CDR3 is 14 amino acids. Stem cell-like memory, regulatory, central memory and naive CD4+ cells were sorted via CD45RO/CCR7/CD25/CD127/CD95/CD27.

The receptor was isolated from a young man with type 1 diabetes. Sequencing was carried out using central memory CD4+ T cells from blood. The chain employs TRBV7-3 and TRBJ2-1; D is unresolved. CDR3 loop: CASSLSGVDNEQFF. Written as DNA, the CDR3 is TGTGCCAGCAGCTTATCTGGGGTTGACAATGAGCAGTTCTTC.